A single sample gave rise to the 10 T cell receptor beta chains below, sequenced in a study of blood T cell repertoires in COVID-19. TCRdb's table, derived via immunoSEQ multiplex PCR, lists solely in-frame clones and lacks some. Of fewer than 85,000 clones listed, around 83% are singletons. The sample comprised peripheral blood. The receptors derive from an elderly man with acute or convalescent COVID-19.

This chain links TRBV27 with TRBJ2-3; 12 nucleotides align to TRBD2. The V and J ends lost 4 bases and 6 bases, in that order; junction bases with no gene match: 5. Per the germline V gene, CDR1 is MNHEY and CDR2 is SMNVEV (reference sequence). This CDR3 region has 15 residues. The DNA for the CDR3 is TGTGCCAGCAGTTCCTGGACTAGCGGGGAGGATACGCAGTATTTT. This gives the protein CASSSWTSGEDTQYF.

J is TRBJ1-2 and V is TRBV7-2, with D maybe TRBD1 (6 bases). There are 15 residues in the CDR3. CDR1 SGHTA and CDR2 FQGNSA come from the germline V gene. V lost 5 bases and J lost 5, with 18 bases in between. Here the CDR3 DNA reads TGTGCCAGCAGCCTTAGTACAGTGCAGGGGTATGGCTACACCTTC. Translating gives CASSLSTVQGYGYTF.

The rearrangement links TRBV6-4 to TRBJ2-2; 9 bases fit TRBD1. Germline V gene data show CDR1 as MRHNA and CDR2 as SNTAGT. V gave up 6 bases and J gave up 0 bases; unmatched junction bases: 14. The CDR3 covers 19 residues. The CDR3 nucleotides are TGTGCCAGCAGGTCAACTCGGGACAGGGAAAGGACGAACACCGGGGAGCTGTTTTTT. This translates into CASRSTRDRERTNTGELFF.

This chain uses TRBV6-5 with TRBJ1-3, with a tentative D call TRBD1 (5 bases). Germline V lookup: CDR1 MNHEY, CDR2 SVGAGI. The V gene lost 4 bases and the J gene lost 0 bases, with 10 bases spanning the gap. This CDR3 is built from 15 residues. The CDR3 is CASSSAGPSGNTIYF. For the CDR3, the DNA is TGTGCCAGCAGTTCCGCGGGGCCCTCTGGAAACACCATATATTTT.

V usage is TRBV27 and J usage is TRBJ2-5; D possibly corresponds to TRBD1 (6 bases). Germline CDR1 reads MNHEY; CDR2 reads SMNVEV (reference sequence). This CDR3 has 15 amino acids. V dropped 4 bases and J dropped 5 bases, with 17 bases sitting between them. CDR3 nucleotide sequence: TGTGCCAGCAGTTATATACATGCAGGGGACGAGACCCAGTACTTC. Residues: CASSYIHAGDETQYF.

V usage is TRBV7-2 and J usage is TRBJ2-7, with D unresolved. The germline V and J ends were trimmed by 0 bases and 2 bases, with 11 bases remaining between them. The CDR3 is 15 amino acids. CDR1 and CDR2 from the germline V gene are SGHTA and FQGNSA. CDR3 bases: TGTGCCAGCAGCTTAGCTCCACTCACCGCCTACGAGCAGTACTTC. Translated, it gives CASSLAPLTAYEQYF.

The chain is built from TRBV10-1 and TRBJ1-4; unclear D gene. There are 14 residues in the CDR3. The ends were cut back, 6 bases at V and 0 bases at J, with 8 bases in the middle. CDR1 is WNHNN, CDR2 SYGVQD, per germline (reference sequence). In DNA, the CDR3 is TGCGCCAGCAGCCTACAGCCAACTAATGAAAAACTGTTTTTT. Residues: CASSLQPTNEKLFF.

The rearrangement uses TRBV7-2 and TRBJ1-4; 8 positions match TRBD1. V was clipped by 4 bases and J by 6 bases; unmatched bases: 7. CDR1 is SGHTA and CDR2 is FQGNSA in the germline V gene. The CDR3 extends over 15 amino acids. The CDR3 DNA reads TGTGCCAGCAGCTCCTACAGGGGGTCAGATGAAAAACTGTTTTTT. This encodes CASSSYRGSDEKLFF. Together with reference TRBV7-2 and TRBJ1-4, the CDR3 gives the full variable domain: GAGVSQSPSNKVTEKGKDVELRCDPISGHTALYWYRQSLGQGLEFLIYFQGNSAPDKSGLPSDRFSAERTGGSVSTLTIQRTQQEDSAVYLCASSSYRGSDEKLFFGSGTQLSVL.

The V gene is TRBV27, the J gene TRBJ1-2; 11 bases map to TRBD1. This CDR3 has 17 amino acids. The trim removed 6 bases at V and 4 bases at J, leaving 13 bases unmatched. CDR1 and CDR2 from the germline V gene are MNHEY and SMNVEV (reference sequence). CDR3 loop: CASSSLGTGGLGYGYTF. The CDR3 DNA is TGTGCCAGCAGCTCGCTAGGGACAGGGGGACTCGGCTATGGCTACACCTTC.

This chain uses TRBV7-3 with TRBJ1-2; a possible D gene is TRBD1 (6 bases). V gave up 5 bases and J gave up 4 bases, with 20 bases separating them. This CDR3 comprises 16 residues. Germline V gene lookup returns CDR1 SGHTA and CDR2 FQGTGA. CDR3 bases: TGTGCCAGCAGCCCTCAGTCCTGGACAGTGACCTATGGCTACACCTTC. Amino acids: CASSPQSWTVTYGYTF.